The next 17 T cell receptor beta chains were all read from a single sample in a study of blood T cell repertoires in COVID-19. TCRdb's copy holds only in-frame clones and misses some; the assay was immunoSEQ multiplex PCR. The sample records roughly 200,000 clones, roughly 76% being singletons. Sequenced: peripheral blood. All receptors come from a woman in her thirties or forties with COVID-19, enrolled during active disease.

The chain carries TRBV12-3 or TRBV12-4 and TRBJ2-2; D possibly corresponds to TRBD2 (5 bases). The CDR3 length is 12 residues. The V end was cut by 6 bases, the J end by 5 bases, with 7 bases between. For the CDR3, the DNA is TGTGCCAGCAGCCGGGGTACCGGGGAGCTGTTTTTT. Translated, it gives CASSRGTGELFF.

The rearrangement joins TRBV2 to TRBJ1-1; 7 bases line up with TRBD1. The germline CDR1 and CDR2 sequences are SNHLY and FYNNEI. The CDR3 covers 14 residues. With V trimmed by 8 bases and J by 2 bases, 8 bases remained unmatched. CDR3 region: CASYRDRQNTEAFF. DNA for the CDR3: TGTGCCAGCTACCGGGACAGACAAAACACTGAAGCTTTCTTT.

The count of this clone is one. The gene calls are TRBV7-3 and TRBJ2-3; 8 positions agree with TRBD1. The CDR3 length is 14 residues. V gave up 4 bases and J gave up 6 bases; unmatched junction bases: 6. Germline lookup yields CDR1 SGHTA and CDR2 FQGTGA. The CDR3 DNA sequence: TGTGCCAGCAGCTATGACAGGGGTGCCGATACGCAGTATTTT. Protein product: CASSYDRGADTQYF.

The V gene is TRBV7-9, the J gene TRBJ2-2; TRBD1 aligns across 9 bases. The junction had 8 bases not matched to a gene; V was cut back by 5 bases and J by 7 bases. CDR3 length equals 15 residues. CDR1 is SEHNR, CDR2 FQNEAQ, per germline (reference sequence). The chain's CDR3 is CASSAWTGDGGELFF. The DNA of the CDR3 is TGTGCCAGCAGCGCGTGGACAGGGGATGGCGGGGAGCTGTTTTTT.

V is TRBV5-6 and J is TRBJ2-7; a weak D match, TRBD2 (5 bases). Germline V CDR1 and CDR2: SGHDT, YYEEEE. Trimming pared 2 bases from V and 3 bases from J, leaving 9 bases between. This CDR3 contains 13 residues. The CDR3 DNA is TGTGCCAGCAGCTTTTTTCGGGACTACGAGCAGTACTTC. Its protein is CASSFFRDYEQYF.

The genes are TRBV28 and TRBJ2-5; 11 nucleotides line up with TRBD1. The length of the CDR3 is 16 residues. Trimming took 1 base from V and 6 from J; bases not matched to a gene: 7. Per the germline V gene, CDR1 is MDHEN and CDR2 is SYDVKM. DNA of the CDR3: TGTGCCAGCAGTTTATTAGGACAGGGGGCCTGGAAGACCCAGTACTTC. Translated, it gives CASSLLGQGAWKTQYF.

The chain links TRBV5-6 to TRBJ2-5; D perhaps matches TRBD1 (6 bases). The CDR3 runs to 16 residues. Germline V gene data show CDR1 as SGHDT and CDR2 as YYEEEE. Between the trimmed V and J ends, which lost 4 bases and 2 bases, there was a span of 18 bases. The CDR3 nucleotides read TGTGCCAGCAGCATAGGGGGATCAGACACACAAGAGACCCAGTACTTC. Translated, it gives CASSIGGSDTQETQYF.

This chain joins TRBV2 and TRBJ2-1; tentatively, D is TRBD2 (5 bases). V was cut by 7 bases and J by 9 bases, with 13 bases left in between. Germline CDR1 SNHLY, CDR2 FYNNEI. The CDR3 is made up of 12 amino acids. CDR3 DNA: TGTGCCAGCAACACGCAACGGGGTGAGCAGTTCTTC. Translated, it gives CASNTQRGEQFF. Together with reference TRBV2 and TRBJ2-1, the CDR3 gives the full variable domain: EPEVTQTPSHQVTQMGQEVILRCVPISNHLYFYWYRQILGQKVEFLVSFYNNEISEKSEIFDDQFSVERPDGSNFTLKIRSTKLEDSAMYFCASNTQRGEQFFGPGTRLTVL.

This clone was seen a single time. The chain uses TRBV13 and TRBJ1-1; unclear D gene. V was pared by 6 bases and J by 7 bases, with 12 bases between. This CDR3 has 12 residues. Germline values: CDR1 PRHDT, CDR2 FYEKMQ (reference sequence). DNA for the CDR3: TGTGCCAGCAGTTTTTCCCGAGGTGAAGCTTTCTTT. Encoded protein: CASSFSRGEAFF.

V is TRBV6-2 or TRBV6-3 and J is TRBJ1-5; 8 nucleotides align to TRBD1. V lost 6 bases to trimming and J lost 4 bases; unmatched junction nucleotides: 11. Germline loops: CDR1 MNHEY, CDR2 SVGEGT. CDR3 length equals 16 residues. CDR3 protein: CASSPSGTGPNQPQHF. The CDR3 nucleotides are TGTGCCAGCAGCCCCTCCGGGACAGGCCCGAATCAGCCCCAGCATTTT.

Comments on this clone: The junction and the germline gene differ at one end; a read error may be behind it. This chain joins TRBV6-1 and TRBJ2-2, with D hard to call. The CDR3 runs to 13 residues. CDR1 is MNHNS, CDR2 SASEGT, per germline. CDR3 bases: TGTGCCAGCAGGGAAGGGCACACCGGGGAGCTGTTTTTT. It translates to CASREGHTGELFF.

J is TRBJ2-7 and V is TRBV6-6; TRBD1 matches 7 bases. This CDR3 is 13 amino acids long. Germline CDR1 reads MNHNY; CDR2 reads SVGAGI (reference sequence). The V segment lost 2 bases and the J segment 5 bases; nucleotides outside the gene matches: 3. The CDR3 region has the DNA TGTGCCAGCAGTTACCGGGACAGCCACGAGCAGTACGTC. Its protein product is CASSYRDSHEQYV.

This clone was seen a single time. The chain joins TRBV10-3 to TRBJ2-1; 11 bases agree with TRBD2. The ends lost 7 bases at V and 6 bases at J; junction bases unmatched: 8. The CDR3 runs to 15 residues. Germline loops: CDR1 ENHRY, CDR2 SYGVKD. In nucleotides, the CDR3 is TGTGCCATCAAGTTAGCGGGGGGGCCGGGCAATGAGCAGTTCTTC. Amino acids: CAIKLAGGPGNEQFF.

In DNA form, the CDR3 reads TGTGCCAGCAGTTACCCCAGACAGAGCTATGGCTACACCTTC. Translated, it gives CASSYPRQSYGYTF. V gene TRBV6-5 combines with J gene TRBJ1-2; D may be TRBD1 (5 bases). CDR3 size: 14 residues. V dropped 2 bases and J dropped 4 bases, with 11 bases sitting between them. The germline gives CDR1 MNHEY, CDR2 SVGAGI.

V is TRBV6-5 and J is TRBJ1-2; TRBD1 might be the D (5 bases). The CDR3 covers 16 residues. The V and J ends lost 2 bases and 4 bases respectively, with 17 bases between them. Per germline, CDR1 MNHEY and CDR2 SVGAGI. In DNA, the CDR3 is TGTGCCAGCAGTTACGACAGCTGGGGAGGACGCTATGGCTACACCTTC. Residues: CASSYDSWGGRYGYTF.

This clone showed up just a few times. The rearrangement links TRBV9 to TRBJ2-2, with D possibly being TRBD2 (6 bases). Trimming shortened V by 0 bases and J by 3 bases, and 9 bases separated the two germline ends. Germline lookup yields CDR1 SGDLS and CDR2 YYNGEE. The CDR3 is 15 amino acids. CDR3 bases: TGTGCCAGCAGCGTAGGGGACTCTTACACCGGGGAGCTGTTTTTT. It translates to CASSVGDSYTGELFF.

As DNA, the CDR3 is TGCAGTGCTAGTCATTCTGCGGGCGGGAGTAGGTACGAGCAGTACTTC. It codes for CSASHSAGGSRYEQYF. The rearrangement joins TRBV20-1 to TRBJ2-7; 7 bases are a match to TRBD2. The germline CDR1 and CDR2 sequences are DFQATT and SNEGSKA (reference sequence). This CDR3 comprises 16 residues. V trimming: 3 bases; J trimming: 4 bases; junction bases outside the gene matches: 15.